The sample holds a few counts of the clone carrying this TCR beta chain. No antigen is known for it. These data are taken from a study of T-cell reconstitution after alpha-beta-depleted transplantation in children. Regarding the study as a whole: A year post-transplant, T-cell counts and diversity derived mostly from newly produced T cells. TCRbeta diversity was high at day 60 in some patients (a result of surviving recipient T cells and thymic progenitors). Several hundred expanded graft clones reportedly supplied alpha-beta T cells about two months after transplant.

The germline V gene encodes CDR1 SGHKS and CDR2 YYEKEE (reference sequence). V trimming: 4 bases; J trimming: 2 bases; junction bases outside the gene matches: 10. The CDR3 loop spans 16 amino acids. It was with unique molecular identifiers that the TCRbeta library was prepared. TCRdb reanalysed the PCR reads using MiXCR and keeps one entry per CDR3 protein. The repertoire includes around 370,000 distinct CDR3 sequences, about 16% of them detected once, and roughly 40% sits in the top ten. This specimen was PBMCs, mostly from graft donor cells, taken 360 days after TCRalphabeta/CD19-depleted stem cell transplant. The chain is built from TRBV5-5 and TRBJ2-5; 8 nucleotides agree with TRBD2. The receptor comes from a male patient between 2 and 10 years old who had a stem cell transplant for acute lymphoblastic leukemia, so the T cells may come from the graft donor. CDR3 sequence (DNA): TGTGCCAGCAGCCCACCGGGAGGGGAAGGACAAGAGACCCAGTACTTC. Residues: CASSPPGGEGQETQYF.